The 27 T cell receptor beta chains in this list originate from one sample, sequenced in a study of OX40 agonist ivuxolimab in advanced cancers. Using immunoSEQ multiplex PCR, the repertoire was profiled, and TCRdb retains in-frame clones only, with some absent. This sample yields about 50,000 clones, of which around 79% are seen a single time; approximately 1% belongs to the top ten. The sequencing here drew on CD4+ or CD8+ T cells sorted from blood, taken in a trial of the OX40 agonist ivuxolimab. Receptors were obtained from an adult with an advanced solid tumor such as melanoma, head and neck, liver or kidney cancer.

This rearrangement joins TRBV27 to TRBJ2-4; D perhaps matches TRBD1 (6 bases). Germline V gene sequence: CDR1 MNHEY, CDR2 SMNVEV (reference sequence). There are 16 residues in the CDR3. Trimming cost V 5 bases and J 3 bases, with 17 bases left between them. The CDR3 nucleotides are TGTGCCAGCAGTCCCTCCTCAGGGGTGGGCAAAAACATTCAGTACTTC. Encoded protein: CASSPSSGVGKNIQYF.

CDR3 sequence reads: CASSEARGRAETQYF. The CDR3 DNA reads TGCGCCAGCAGCGAGGCCAGGGGAAGGGCTGAGACCCAGTACTTC. This rearrangement joins TRBV5-1 to TRBJ2-5, with D perhaps matching TRBD1 (6 bases). Between the trimmed V and J ends, which lost 4 bases and 5 bases, there was a span of 18 bases. The CDR3 runs to 15 residues. CDR1 and CDR2 from the germline V gene are SGHRS and YFSETQ.

This chain joins TRBV29-1 and TRBJ1-1; D not certain. There are 13 residues in the CDR3. Germline CDR1 reads SQVTM; CDR2 reads ANQGSEA. The germline V and J ends were trimmed by 2 bases and 1 base, with 8 bases remaining between them. The CDR3 region has the DNA TGCAGCGTTGAACGAACAGAGAACACTGAAGCTTTCTTT. Encoded protein: CSVERTENTEAFF. The whole variable domain, filled in from reference TRBV29-1 and TRBJ1-1, reads SAVISQKPSRDICQRGTSLTIQCQVDSQVTMMFWYRQQPGQSLTLIATANQGSEATYESGFVIDKFPISRPNLTFSTLTVSNMSPEDSSIYLCSVERTENTEAFFGQGTRLTVV.

Turning to this clone: The junction and the germline gene differ at one end; a read error may be behind it. The V call is TRBV5-1, the J call TRBJ1-1, with a possible D match to TRBD1 (5 bases). CDR3 length: 15 residues. Germline values: CDR1 SGHRS, CDR2 YFSETQ. The CDR3 loop is CASSLGIGVDTETFF. The DNA for the CDR3 is TGCGCCAGCAGCCTGGGGATAGGGGTCGACACTGAAACTTTCTTT.

The V and J genes are TRBV5-1 and TRBJ2-3; D could derive from TRBD1 or TRBD2 (5 bases each). Germline V gene data show CDR1 as SGHRS and CDR2 as YFSETQ. Trimming took off 2 bases at V and 3 bases at J, with 16 bases between the two ends. The CDR3 extends over 16 amino acids. DNA for the CDR3: TGCGCCAGCAGCTTCGGTTCTGGGGGAAGGACAGATACGCAGTATTTT. Protein product: CASSFGSGGRTDTQYF.

This clone has a single count. This sequence joins TRBV2 and TRBJ2-4; TRBD2 matches 7 bases. After removal of 5 bases from V and 7 bases from J, the junction contained 5 bases not matched to a gene. Germline V gives CDR1 SNHLY, CDR2 FYNNEI. The CDR3 consists of 13 residues. The CDR3 reads CASSSGIGNIQYF. The CDR3 DNA follows: TGTGCCAGCAGTAGCGGGATAGGGAACATTCAGTACTTC. Full variable domain (rest looked up from reference TRBV2 and TRBJ2-4): EPEVTQTPSHQVTQMGQEVILRCVPISNHLYFYWYRQILGQKVEFLVSFYNNEISEKSEIFDDQFSVERPDGSNFTLKIRSTKLEDSAMYFCASSSGIGNIQYFGAGTRLSVL.

The chain joins TRBV18 to TRBJ2-1; TRBD2 agrees at 7 bases. CDR3 length equals 15 residues. Germline V CDR1 and CDR2: KGHSH, LQKENI. V shed 1 base and J 3 bases; nucleotides not matched to a gene: 3. As DNA, the CDR3 is TGTGCCAGCTCACCACGAGGGACTAACTACAATGAGCAGTTCTTC. Its translation is CASSPRGTNYNEQFF.

V gene TRBV6-6 combines with J gene TRBJ1-5; no reliable D call. The germline gives CDR1 MNHNY, CDR2 SVGAGI (reference sequence). Trimming removed 6 bases from V and 0 bases from J, with 9 bases in between. CDR3 length equals 14 residues. CDR3 in amino acids: CASSLEYSNQPQHF. For the CDR3, the DNA is TGTGCCAGCAGCCTTGAATATAGCAATCAGCCCCAGCATTTT.

This clone was observed a few times. The chain combines TRBV25-1 with TRBJ1-1, with D unresolved. The CDR3 consists of 12 residues. Trimming cost V 3 bases and J 11 bases, with 13 bases left between them. The germline gives CDR1 MGHDK, CDR2 SYGVNS. Here the CDR3 reads CASSDVWSTAFF. As DNA, the CDR3 is TGTGCCAGCAGTGATGTTTGGTCTACGGCTTTCTTT.

This clone came up a few times. The J gene is TRBJ2-3, the V gene TRBV30; 10 bases line up with TRBD1. The CDR3 consists of 15 residues. Germline lookup yields CDR1 GTSNPN and CDR2 SVGIG (reference sequence). The ends lost 4 bases at V and 5 bases at J; junction bases unmatched: 9. In nucleotides, the CDR3 is TGTGCCTGGAACAAGGGGACAGGGGTTGGAGATACGCAGTATTTT. Protein sequence: CAWNKGTGVGDTQYF. Variable domain in full (rest from reference TRBV30 and TRBJ2-3): SQTIHQWPATLVQPVGSPLSLECTVEGTSNPNLYWYRQAAGRGLQLLFYSVGIGQISSEVPQNLSASRPQDRQFILSSKKLLLSDSGFYLCAWNKGTGVGDTQYFGPGTRLTVL.

V gene TRBV19 combines with J gene TRBJ2-5; possibly TRBD2 for D (6 bases). V lost 7 bases, J lost 0 bases, and 24 bases lay in between. Germline V gene data show CDR1 as LNHDA and CDR2 as SQIVND (reference sequence). The CDR3 is 18 residues long. The chain's CDR3 is CASTLNPSSASHQETQYF. The CDR3, as DNA: TGTGCCAGTACCCTAAACCCCTCTAGCGCGTCCCACCAAGAGACCCAGTACTTC.

The chain combines TRBV28 with TRBJ1-5; unclear D gene. The CDR3 is 15 amino acids. The germline V gene has CDR1 MDHEN and CDR2 SYDVKM. V shed 7 bases and J shed 3 bases, with 16 bases lying between them. This CDR3 reads CASTIGLTYNQPQHF. The CDR3, as DNA: TGTGCCAGCACCATCGGATTGACTTACAATCAGCCCCAGCATTTT.

The chain is built from TRBV10-2 and TRBJ2-5; the match to TRBD2 covers 16 bases. The CDR3 extends over 16 amino acids. Germline-derived CDR1 and CDR2 are WSHSY and SAAADI. J gave up 4 bases and V 6 bases, and 5 bases lay outside the gene matches. Here the CDR3 reads CASSAGTSGGGETQYF. The DNA for the CDR3 is TGCGCCAGCAGCGCCGGGACTAGCGGGGGGGGAGAGACCCAGTACTTC.

The genes are TRBV30 and TRBJ2-7, with D tentatively TRBD2 (6 bases). Germline-derived CDR1 and CDR2 are GTSNPN and SVGIG (reference sequence). Trimming removed 0 bases from V and 4 bases from J, with 19 bases in between. The CDR3 is made up of 16 amino acids. This CDR3 reads CAWSVLRFPGRYEQYF. The CDR3 DNA reads as TGTGCCTGGAGTGTACTTAGGTTCCCGGGGAGGTACGAGCAGTACTTC.

V usage is TRBV4-1 and J usage is TRBJ1-4, with D perhaps matching TRBD1 (6 bases). Germline CDR1 MGHRA, CDR2 YSYEKL. The CDR3 is made up of 13 amino acids. V was pared by 2 bases and J by 8 bases, with 9 bases between. In DNA form, the CDR3 reads TGCGCCAGCAGCCAAACAGGGATCGAAAAACTGTTTTTT. It codes for CASSQTGIEKLFF.

The chain links TRBV18 to TRBJ2-1, with D possibly matching TRBD1 (5 bases). CDR1 and CDR2 from the germline V gene are KGHSH and LQKENI. The length of the CDR3 is 15 residues. Trimming removed 0 bases at V and 8 bases at J, with 14 bases between. The DNA for the CDR3 is TGTGCCAGCTCACCACCGGCAGGGTGGGGCGATGAGCAGTTCTTC. Its protein is CASSPPAGWGDEQFF.

The rearrangement links TRBV7-9 to TRBJ2-1, with a possible D match to TRBD1 (5 bases). With 1 base removed from V and 10 bases from J, the gap between germline ends came to 5 bases. CDR1 is SEHNR, CDR2 FQNEAQ, per germline (reference sequence). This CDR3 spans 11 amino acids. The CDR3 loop reads CASSLGGEQFF. The CDR3 nucleotides read TGTGCCAGCAGCTTAGGGGGCGAGCAGTTCTTC.

The CDR3 region is CSVEEFLVQAFF. CDR3 DNA sequence: TGCAGCGTTGAAGAGTTCCTCGTCCAGGCTTTCTTT. The genes are TRBV29-1 and TRBJ1-1; D gene uncertain. Germline CDR1 reads SQVTM; CDR2 reads ANQGSEA. This CDR3 has 12 residues. The V end was cut by 0 bases, the J end by 11 bases, with 13 bases between. The full variable domain, in which reference TRBV29-1 and TRBJ1-1 provide the parts outside the CDR3, is SAVISQKPSRDICQRGTSLTIQCQVDSQVTMMFWYRQQPGQSLTLIATANQGSEATYESGFVIDKFPISRPNLTFSTLTVSNMSPEDSSIYLCSVEEFLVQAFFGQGTRLTVV.

The chain recombines TRBV10-3 with TRBJ2-3, with no clear D. CDR1 is ENHRY, CDR2 SYGVKD, per germline. Trimming pared 9 bases from V and 2 bases from J, leaving 9 bases between. This CDR3 spans 12 amino acids. The CDR3 protein is CAIGEATDTQYF. The CDR3 nucleotides are TGTGCCATTGGCGAGGCCACAGATACGCAGTATTTT.

This clone showed up just a few times. The chain has TRBV7-2 and TRBJ2-7; 8 nucleotides agree with TRBD1. This CDR3 is built from 15 residues. CDR1 is SGHTA, CDR2 FQGNSA, per germline. V lost 2 bases to trimming and J lost 3 bases; unmatched junction nucleotides: 6. The CDR3 loop is CASSLPGQVLYEQYF. CDR3 nucleotide sequence: TGTGCCAGCAGCTTACCGGGACAGGTTCTCTACGAGCAGTACTTC.

The J gene is TRBJ1-4, the V gene TRBV2; the D gene is possibly TRBD1 (5 bases). CDR1 is SNHLY, CDR2 FYNNEI, per germline. CDR3 length equals 19 residues. V lost 4 bases to trimming and J lost 4 bases, with 25 bases between them. CDR3 amino acids: CASSARREARQPLNEKLFF. The CDR3 DNA sequence: TGTGCCAGCAGTGCCCGAAGGGAAGCTCGACAGCCCCTTAATGAAAAACTGTTTTTT.

This chain connects TRBV6-1 to TRBJ2-1; the D is unclear. V lost 5 bases to trimming and J lost 8 bases, with 7 bases between them. Germline V gene data show CDR1 as MNHNS and CDR2 as SASEGT. The CDR3 extends over 11 amino acids. Written as DNA, the CDR3 is TGTGCCAGCAGTTATACCGATGAGCAGTTCTTC. Translation gives CASSYTDEQFF.

This clone is labeled medium-sized (0.01 to 0.1%). This rearrangement joins TRBV11-2 to TRBJ1-1; D is ambiguous. The CDR3 spans 13 residues. Trimming stripped 2 bases from V and 1 base from J, with 5 bases between. Germline V lookup: CDR1 SGHAT, CDR2 FQNNGV. This CDR3 reads CASSLRGNTEAFF. As DNA, the CDR3 is TGTGCCAGCAGCTTACGCGGGAACACTGAAGCTTTCTTT. Looking up the rest from reference TRBV11-2 and TRBJ1-1 gives the full variable domain: EAGVAQSPRYKIIEKRQSVAFWCNPISGHATLYWYQQILGQGPKLLIQFQNNGVVDDSQLPKDRFSAERLKGVDSTLKIQPAKLEDSAVYLCASSLRGNTEAFFGQGTRLTVV.

This clone was observed a handful of times. The chain couples TRBV5-4 to TRBJ2-5; TRBD1 matches at 9 bases. V trimming: 1 base; J trimming: 7 bases; junction bases outside the gene matches: 2. CDR3 size: 13 residues. CDR1 and CDR2 (germline): SGHNT, YYREEE (reference sequence). The CDR3, as DNA: TGTGCCAGCAGCTTGAGACAGGGGGGGACCCAGTACTTC. Its translation: CASSLRQGGTQYF.

This clone was seen only once. This CDR3 reads CAWTQSPGGTQYF. DNA of the CDR3: TGTGCCTGGACCCAATCCCCAGGAGGTACGCAGTATTTT. V is TRBV30 and J is TRBJ2-3; a weak D match, TRBD2 (5 bases). Looked up from germline, CDR1 is GTSNPN and CDR2 is SVGIG (reference sequence). CDR3 length equals 13 residues. Deletions cut 4 bases from V and 8 bases from J, with 16 bases between.

In nucleotides, the CDR3 is TGTGCCACCAGCAGAGATATAGGACAGTCTAATGAAAAACTGTTTTTT. Its translation is CATSRDIGQSNEKLFF. This chain joins TRBV15 and TRBJ1-4; tentative D call: TRBD1 (6 bases). V dropped 0 bases and J dropped 3 bases, with 11 bases sitting between them. This CDR3 contains 16 residues. Germline V gene lookup returns CDR1 LNHNV and CDR2 YYDKDF (reference sequence).

V usage is TRBV6-6 and J usage is TRBJ2-7; D call uncertain. Trimming shortened V by 0 bases and J by 4 bases, and 13 bases separated the two germline ends. There are 15 residues in the CDR3. The germline V gene encodes CDR1 MNHNY and CDR2 SVGAGI (reference sequence). The CDR3 here is CASSYSAGLEYEQYF. The CDR3 nucleotides are TGTGCCAGCAGTTACTCGGCCGGATTGGAGTACGAGCAGTACTTC.